This T cell receptor beta chain was recorded in a study of blood T cell repertoires in COVID-19. For the study at large: Italy, Spain and the United States were the sources of the convalescent and acute COVID-19 samples.

In the original analysis: Using reference gene primer amplification, nucleated cell counts were estimated. Data came from immunoSEQ multiplex PCR; TCRdb stores just in-frame clones and leaves some out. The DNA was the basis for D and trimming; V, J and clone size are from that table. Of tens of thousands of clones listed, 75% to 90% were seen once; the top ten hold more than 15%. Germline lookup yields CDR1 SEHNR and CDR2 FQNEAQ (reference sequence). J gave up 4 bases and V 5 bases, and 7 bases lay outside the gene matches. The CDR3 is 15 amino acids. The specimen was peripheral blood. This rearrangement joins TRBV7-9 to TRBJ2-3, with TRBD2 matching over 9 bases. The receptor was isolated from a woman aged 80 or over with active or convalescent COVID-19. The CDR3 sequence: CASSRGLAWPDTQYF. The CDR3 bases are TGTGCCAGCAGCCGTGGACTAGCGTGGCCAGATACGCAGTATTTT.